Listed below are T cell receptor beta chains from one sample, sequenced in a study of technical replicates of blood from a few donors. The protocol was immunoSEQ multiplex PCR, while the TCRdb copy is restricted to in-frame clones and leaves out a portion. The sample has approximately 81,000 clones, 81% seen once; the top ten hold around 3.9%. The sample consisted of PBMCs. Receptor source: a human donor in good health. Some clones in this sample may be carry-over from other donors' samples. The CDR3 runs from the conserved cysteine through the conserved F or W. Each record gives: J gene, D gene, V gene, clone size, CDR3 protein, CDR3 DNA. D genes are given only for firm matches. Size values are once, few and many counts, or a class for expanded clones, and some rows have none.

TRBJ2-3 TRBD2 TRBV30 - CAWRGTSGATDTQYF TGTGCCTGGAGGGGGACTAGCGGGGCCACAGATACGCAGTATTTT
TRBJ2-7 TRBD2 TRBV6-6 few CASSYGRGYEQYF TGTGCCAGCAGTTACGGGAGGGGCTACGAGCAGTACTTC
TRBJ2-1 TRBD2 TRBV5-1 - CASSLVPLAGGLDEQFF TGCGCCAGCAGCTTGGTCCCACTAGCGGGAGGGTTGGATGAGCAGTTCTTC
TRBJ2-5 TRBD1 TRBV27 once CASSFANSGQQETQYF TGTGCCAGCAGTTTCGCGAATTCGGGACAGCAAGAGACCCAGTACTTC
TRBJ2-2 - TRBV28 - CASRSHKLGWATWTGELFF TGTGCCAGCAGAAGCCACAAACTAGGGTGGGCGACATGGACCGGGGAGCTGTTTTTT
TRBJ2-1 - TRBV7-3 once CASSPENSWVQFF TGTGCCAGCAGCCCGGAAAATAGCTGGGTGCAGTTCTTC
TRBJ2-1 TRBD1 TRBV9 - CASSGGGWNEQFF TGTGCCAGCAGCGGAGGGGGCTGGAATGAGCAGTTCTTC
TRBJ2-1 - TRBV30 few CAWMALSSYNEQFF TGTGCCTGGATGGCATTAAGCTCCTACAATGAGCAGTTCTTC
TRBJ1-1 TRBD1 TRBV27 - CASSSKQGVNTEAFF TGTGCCAGCAGTTCCAAACAGGGGGTGAACACTGAAGCTTTCTTT
TRBJ2-3 TRBD1 TRBV7-9 - CASSLGGGPTDTQYF TGTGCCAGCAGCTTAGGAGGGGGCCCCACAGATACGCAGTATTTT
TRBJ1-4 - TRBV6-5 - CASSYSQLPNEKLFF TGTGCCAGCAGTTACTCGCAACTCCCTAATGAAAAACTGTTTTTT
TRBJ1-1 - TRBV7-9 - CASSSLQGNTEAFF TGTGCCAGCAGCTCTTTACAGGGGAACACTGAAGCTTTCTTT
TRBJ2-1 - TRBV29-1 - CNVDVTPYNEQFF TGCAACGTTGATGTGACTCCTTACAATGAGCAGTTCTTC
TRBJ2-2 - TRBV7-3 few CASRSPGRDVGELFF TGTGCCAGCAGATCGCCGGGCAGGGATGTCGGGGAGCTGTTTTTT
TRBJ2-2 TRBD1 TRBV5-6 - CASSMRDRVTGELFF TGTGCCAGCAGCATGCGGGACAGGGTCACCGGGGAGCTGTTTTTT
TRBJ2-7 - TRBV10-3 - CAIGGVLYEQYF TGTGCCATCGGCGGGGTTTTGTACGAGCAGTACTTC